These T cell receptor beta chains were read from a single sample in a study of long-term antiretroviral therapy in people with HIV. TCRdb keeps only in-frame clones here, not all; method: immunoSEQ multiplex PCR. The sample consists of 20,000 to 30,000 clones, around 83% of them appearing once. Sequences were derived from unsorted PBMCs, sampled 3 years after starting antiretroviral therapy. The source of these receptors is a young man with HIV. Both conserved end residues are part of each CDR3. The D gene is left open where the match is weak. Size is stated for part of the rows, as once, few or many counts, or as a class when the clone is expanded.

DNA | CDR3 | length | D | J | V | size
TGTGCCACCAGCAGAGGGGCGGGGGGCACCGGGGAGACCCAGTACTTC | CATSRGAGGTGETQYF | 16 | TRBD2 | TRBJ2-5 | TRBV15 | .
TGTGCCAGCAGTGAATTCGCGGGAAACGAGCAGTACTTC | CASSEFAGNEQYF | 13 | . | TRBJ2-7 | TRBV25-1 | .
TGTGCCAGCAGTTTAAAGTTTGGAATAATAGGCGTGCAAACCGACTACGAGCAGTACTTC | CASSLKFGIIGVQTDYEQYF | 20 | . | TRBJ2-7 | TRBV28 | .
TGTGCCAGCAGCTTGGGGGGGACGAACACTGAAGCTTTCTTT | CASSLGGTNTEAFF | 14 | . | TRBJ1-1 | TRBV5-5 | .
TGCGCCAGCAGCCAAGTTGATCTTGGGATGTTCAATCAGCCCCAGCATTTT | CASSQVDLGMFNQPQHF | 17 | . | TRBJ1-5 | TRBV4-1 | few
TGTGCCAGCAGTTACACTTGGACAGCAGGGGGTGAAAAACTGTTTTTT | CASSYTWTAGGEKLFF | 16 | TRBD1 | TRBJ1-4 | TRBV6-5 | .
TGTGCCAGTAGTATATCCCCGACAGGCTTGGATTCACCCCTCCACTTT | CASSISPTGLDSPLHF | 16 | . | TRBJ1-6 | TRBV19 | few
TGCGCCAGCAGCTTGGCGTACAGGGATCATGGCTACACCTTC | CASSLAYRDHGYTF | 14 | . | TRBJ1-2 | TRBV5-1 | .
TGCGCCAGCAGCCCGGACCGGGGCCTCCTCTCCTACGAGCAGTACTTC | CASSPDRGLLSYEQYF | 16 | . | TRBJ2-7 | TRBV5-1 | once
TGTGCCAGCAGTCTCGGACAGGGGTACACTGAAGCTTTCTTT | CASSLGQGYTEAFF | 14 | TRBD1 | TRBJ1-1 | TRBV6-6 | .
TGTGCCAGCAGCTTGGTAGGGGTAAACTATGGCTACACCTTC | CASSLVGVNYGYTF | 14 | . | TRBJ1-2 | TRBV5-6 | .
TGTGCCAGCAGAAAGGGGACCGAAGCTTTCTTT | CASRKGTEAFF | 11 | . | TRBJ1-1 | TRBV6-1 | .
TGTGCCTGGAGTGTACAGACTGATTCACCCCTCCACTTT | CAWSVQTDSPLHF | 13 | . | TRBJ1-6 | TRBV30 | .
TGTGCCAGCAGCCAGGGCCAGGGAAACCCTGGGGGCTACACCTTC | CASSQGQGNPGGYTF | 15 | . | TRBJ1-2 | TRBV11-2 | .
TGTGCCAGCAGTGATGGGGGCGCAGGGATCGGGTCGCGGTACTTC | CASSDGGAGIGSRYF | 15 | . | TRBJ2-5 | TRBV2 | .
TGTGCCAGTTCCAATGGGTACAATGAGCAGTTCTTC | CASSNGYNEQFF | 12 | . | TRBJ2-1 | TRBV19 | .
TGTGCCAGCAGTGGGGGACAGGGCCCGAAGGGGGAAAAACTGTTTTTT | CASSGGQGPKGEKLFF | 16 | TRBD1 | TRBJ1-4 | TRBV6-1 | .
TGTGCCAGCAGTGGAAATAATCAGCCCCAGCATTTT | CASSGNNQPQHF | 12 | . | TRBJ1-5 | TRBV6-5 | .
TGCAGCGTTGGGCCGGGACAGGGGATGAACACTGAAGCTTTCTTT | CSVGPGQGMNTEAFF | 15 | TRBD1 | TRBJ1-1 | TRBV29-1 | few
TGTGCCAGCAGTGAACCCCCCACTGAAGCTTTCTTT | CASSEPPTEAFF | 12 | . | TRBJ1-1 | TRBV2 | .
TGTGCCAGCAGCCTTTCTCGCTCTGGGGCCAACGTCCTGACTTTC | CASSLSRSGANVLTF | 15 | . | TRBJ2-6 | TRBV7-9 | .
TGTGCCAGCATCGGGGAGGGGGAGTATGGCTACACCTTC | CASIGEGEYGYTF | 13 | . | TRBJ1-2 | TRBV2 | .
TGTGCCAGTCTTGACCGGGGACAGGTTCGGGACTACACCTTC | CASLDRGQVRDYTF | 14 | TRBD1 | TRBJ1-2 | TRBV19 | .
TGTGCCAGCAGTGAGCAGACTTACGATGAAAAACTGTTTTTT | CASSEQTYDEKLFF | 14 | . | TRBJ1-4 | TRBV6-1 | .
TGTGCCAGCAGCTTTACTAGCGGAGATGAGCAGTTCTTC | CASSFTSGDEQFF | 13 | TRBD2 | TRBJ2-1 | TRBV5-4 | .
TGTGCCAGCAGCCAAGCCCCGGGACTTTTGAACACCGGGGAGCTGTTTTTT | CASSQAPGLLNTGELFF | 17 | . | TRBJ2-2 | TRBV4-2 | .
TGTGCCAGCAGTTACTCGAGTGGTCTCGGAAACACCATATATTTT | CASSYSSGLGNTIYF | 15 | . | TRBJ1-3 | TRBV6-5 | .
TGTGCCAGCAGTTTAGCGGGGGCGGGCACCGGGGAGCTGTTTTTT | CASSLAGAGTGELFF | 15 | . | TRBJ2-2 | TRBV28 | .
TGTGCCAGCAGCTTCAGTAGGGTTGACACCATATATTTT | CASSFSRVDTIYF | 13 | . | TRBJ1-3 | TRBV5-5 | .
TGTGCCAGCTCAGGGGGCCACACTGAAGCTTTCTTT | CASSGGHTEAFF | 12 | TRBD1 | TRBJ1-1 | TRBV27 | .
TGTGCCAGCAGCTTTGGGGGACGCCCCTACGAGCAGTACTTC | CASSFGGRPYEQYF | 14 | . | TRBJ2-7 | TRBV11-1 | few
TGTGCCAGCAGCCCGTCGACAGGGTTCGGCTACAATGAGCAGTTCTTC | CASSPSTGFGYNEQFF | 16 | TRBD1 | TRBJ2-1 | TRBV14 | .
TGTGCCAGCAGCCGGGACACAAGCACAGATACGCAGTATTTT | CASSRDTSTDTQYF | 14 | . | TRBJ2-3 | TRBV28 | .
TGTGCCAGCAGTGAGAACACTGAAGCTTTCTTT | CASSENTEAFF | 11 | . | TRBJ1-1 | TRBV25-1 | .
TGTGCCAGCAACCAACAGGGGACTAATGAAAAACTGTTTTTT | CASNQQGTNEKLFF | 14 | TRBD1 | TRBJ1-4 | TRBV14 | .
TGTGCCAGCAGTGAGGCGGGGCCCACCTACAATGAGCAGTTCTTC | CASSEAGPTYNEQFF | 15 | . | TRBJ2-1 | TRBV6-1 | .
TGTGCCAGCAGCCCAGTGGGGACCCAGTACTTC | CASSPVGTQYF | 11 | . | TRBJ2-5 | TRBV7-9 | .
TGTGCCAGCAGTCGAGGAGACTACGAGCAGTACTTC | CASSRGDYEQYF | 12 | . | TRBJ2-7 | TRBV27 | .
TGTGCCAGCAGTGGTAGAGGGGGTGGAAACACCATATATTTT | CASSGRGGGNTIYF | 14 | . | TRBJ1-3 | TRBV6-1 | .
TGTGCCAGCAGCTTAGGACGAGAATACGAGCAGTACTTC | CASSLGREYEQYF | 13 | . | TRBJ2-7 | TRBV7-3 | .
TGTGCCATCAGTGAAGGGACAGGGAACAATTCACCCCTCCACTTT | CAISEGTGNNSPLHF | 15 | TRBD1 | TRBJ1-6 | TRBV10-3 | few
TGTGCCTGGAGTCGACAGGGGGATCAGCCCCAGCATTTT | CAWSRQGDQPQHF | 13 | TRBD1 | TRBJ1-5 | TRBV30 | .
TGTGCCAGCAGCGCGAGGGAACACCGGGGCAATCAGCCCCAGCATTTT | CASSAREHRGNQPQHF | 16 | . | TRBJ1-5 | TRBV7-8 | .
TGTGCCAGCAGCCGCGGGACCACCTCGCCCCTCCACTTT | CASSRGTTSPLHF | 13 | . | TRBJ1-6 | TRBV5-6 | few
TGTGCCAGCTCACCCCGGACAGGGGGCGCGGGTGAGACCCAGTACTTC | CASSPRTGGAGETQYF | 16 | TRBD1 | TRBJ2-5 | TRBV18 | .
TGTGCCAGCAGTACCGGGACCGGGACTACCACAGATACGCAGTATTTT | CASSTGTGTTTDTQYF | 16 | TRBD2 | TRBJ2-3 | TRBV6-4 | once
TGTGCCAGCAGCCCCGTCGGGACTCCTTACGAGCAGTACTTC | CASSPVGTPYEQYF | 14 | . | TRBJ2-7 | TRBV5-5 | .